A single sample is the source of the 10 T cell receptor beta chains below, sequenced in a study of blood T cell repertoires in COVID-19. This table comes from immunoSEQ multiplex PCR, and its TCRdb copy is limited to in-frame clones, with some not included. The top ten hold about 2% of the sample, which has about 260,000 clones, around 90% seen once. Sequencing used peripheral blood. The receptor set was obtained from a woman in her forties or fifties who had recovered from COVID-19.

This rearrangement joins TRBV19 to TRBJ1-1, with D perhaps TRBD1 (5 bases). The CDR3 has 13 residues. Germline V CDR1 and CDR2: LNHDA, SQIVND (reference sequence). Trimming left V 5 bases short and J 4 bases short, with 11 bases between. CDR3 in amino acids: CASSVTESTEAFF. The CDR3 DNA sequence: TGTGCCAGTAGTGTGACAGAGTCCACTGAAGCTTTCTTT.

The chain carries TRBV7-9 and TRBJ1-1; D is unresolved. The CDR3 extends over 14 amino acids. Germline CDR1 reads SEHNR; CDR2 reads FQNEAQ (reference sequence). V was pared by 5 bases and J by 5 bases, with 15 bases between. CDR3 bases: TGTGCCAGCAGCACCCAGACGACGGGTACTGAAGCTTTCTTT. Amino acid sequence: CASSTQTTGTEAFF.

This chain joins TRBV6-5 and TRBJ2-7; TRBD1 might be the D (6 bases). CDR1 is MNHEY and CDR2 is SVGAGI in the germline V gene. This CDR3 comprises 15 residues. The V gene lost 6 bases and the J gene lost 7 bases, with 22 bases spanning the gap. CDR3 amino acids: CASRTPGHPTAEQYF. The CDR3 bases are TGTGCCAGCAGGACCCCGGGACACCCAACGGCAGAGCAGTACTTC.

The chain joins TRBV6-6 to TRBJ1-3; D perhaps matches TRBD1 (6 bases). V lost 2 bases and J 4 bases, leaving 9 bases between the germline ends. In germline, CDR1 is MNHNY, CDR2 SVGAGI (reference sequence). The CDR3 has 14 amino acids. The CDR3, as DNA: TGTGCCAGCAGTTACCGGACAGCAGGAAACACCATATATTTT. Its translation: CASSYRTAGNTIYF.

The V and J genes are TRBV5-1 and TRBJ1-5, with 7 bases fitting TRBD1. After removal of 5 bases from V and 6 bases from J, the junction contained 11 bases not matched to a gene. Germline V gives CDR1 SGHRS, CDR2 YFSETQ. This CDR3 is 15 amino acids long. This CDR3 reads CASSPWTGSGQPQHF. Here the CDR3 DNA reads TGCGCCAGCAGTCCCTGGACAGGCTCGGGTCAGCCCCAGCATTTT. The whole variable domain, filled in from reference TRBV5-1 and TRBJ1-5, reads KAGVTQTPRYLIKTRGQQVTLSCSPISGHRSVSWYQQTPGQGLQFLFEYFSETQRNKGNFPGRFSGRQFSNSRSEMNVSTLELGDSALYLCASSPWTGSGQPQHFGDGTRLSIL.

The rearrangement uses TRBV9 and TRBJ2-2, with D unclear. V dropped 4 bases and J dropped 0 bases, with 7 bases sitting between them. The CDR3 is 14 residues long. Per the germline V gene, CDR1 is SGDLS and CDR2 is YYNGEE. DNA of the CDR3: TGTGCCAGCAGCCCGTTCTCGAACACCGGGGAGCTGTTTTTT. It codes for CASSPFSNTGELFF.

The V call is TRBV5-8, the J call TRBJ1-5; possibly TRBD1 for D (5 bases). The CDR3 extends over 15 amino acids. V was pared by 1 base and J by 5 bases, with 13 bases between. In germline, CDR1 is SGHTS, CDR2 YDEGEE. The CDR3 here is CASSLYHGGYQPQHF. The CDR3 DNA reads TGTGCCAGCAGCTTGTACCACGGGGGATATCAGCCCCAGCATTTT.

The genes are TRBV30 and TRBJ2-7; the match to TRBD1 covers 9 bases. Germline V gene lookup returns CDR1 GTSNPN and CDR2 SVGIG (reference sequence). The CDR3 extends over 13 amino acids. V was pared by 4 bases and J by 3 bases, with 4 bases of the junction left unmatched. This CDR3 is CAWTDRGDYEQYF. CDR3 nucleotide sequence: TGTGCCTGGACTGACAGGGGGGACTACGAGCAGTACTTC.

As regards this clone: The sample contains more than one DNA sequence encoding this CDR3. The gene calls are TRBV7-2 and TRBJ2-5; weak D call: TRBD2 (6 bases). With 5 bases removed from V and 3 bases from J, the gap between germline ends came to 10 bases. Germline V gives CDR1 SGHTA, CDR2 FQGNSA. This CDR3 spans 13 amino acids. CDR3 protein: CASSRGGEETQYF. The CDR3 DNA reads TGTGCCAGCAGCCGCGGAGGGGAAGAGACCCAGTACTTC.

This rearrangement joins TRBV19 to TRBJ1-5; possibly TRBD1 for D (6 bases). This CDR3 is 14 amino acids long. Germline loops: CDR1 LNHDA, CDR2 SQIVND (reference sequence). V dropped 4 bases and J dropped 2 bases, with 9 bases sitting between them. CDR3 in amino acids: CASSTSGGNQPQHF. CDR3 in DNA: TGTGCCAGTAGTACCTCAGGGGGCAATCAGCCCCAGCATTTT.